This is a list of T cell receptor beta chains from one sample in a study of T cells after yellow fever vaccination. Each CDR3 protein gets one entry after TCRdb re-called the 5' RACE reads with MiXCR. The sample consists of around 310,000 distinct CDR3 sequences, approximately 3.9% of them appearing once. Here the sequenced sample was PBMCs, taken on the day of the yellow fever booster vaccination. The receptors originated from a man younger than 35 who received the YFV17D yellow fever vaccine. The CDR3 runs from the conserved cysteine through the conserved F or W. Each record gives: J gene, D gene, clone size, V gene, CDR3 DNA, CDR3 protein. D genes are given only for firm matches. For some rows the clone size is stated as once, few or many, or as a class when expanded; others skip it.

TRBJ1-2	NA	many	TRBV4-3	TGCGCCAGCAGCCGAGAAAGACAGGCTCACTATGGCTACACCTTC	CASSRERQAHYGYTF
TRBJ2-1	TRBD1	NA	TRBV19	TGTGCCAGTAGATTAACAGGGGGTAATGAGCAGTTCTTC	CASRLTGGNEQFF
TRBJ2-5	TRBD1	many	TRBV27	TGTGCCAGCAGTTGGACAGGGGGGCAAGAGACCCAGTACTTC	CASSWTGGQETQYF
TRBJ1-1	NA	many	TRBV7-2	TGTGCCAGCGGATCTCTACAGGGATGGACTGAAGCTTTCTTT	CASGSLQGWTEAFF
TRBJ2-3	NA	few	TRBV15	TGTGCCACCAGCAGAGGGGGGCCTCGATTAGCGAATAGTCCCACAGATACGCAGTATTTT	CATSRGGPRLANSPTDTQYF
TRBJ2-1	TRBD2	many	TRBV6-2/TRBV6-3	TGTGCCAGCAGTCGACTAGCGGGGGCCTACAATGAGCAGTTCTTC	CASSRLAGAYNEQFF
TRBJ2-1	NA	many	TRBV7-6	TGTGCCAGTTATCCGGGGGGCAAGGGGCAGTTCTTC	CASYPGGKGQFF
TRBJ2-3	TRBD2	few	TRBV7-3	TGTGCCAGCAGCGCAACACCGGGACTAGGGAGCTCAGATACGCAGTATTTT	CASSATPGLGSSDTQYF
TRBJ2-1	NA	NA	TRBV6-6	TGTGCCAGCACCCCATATCCCGATGAGCAGTTCTTC	CASTPYPDEQFF
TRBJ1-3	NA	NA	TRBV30	TGTGCCTGGAACGGGCACGCGGTCTCTGGAAACACCATATATTTT	CAWNGHAVSGNTIYF
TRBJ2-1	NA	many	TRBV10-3	TGTGCCGCAGGGTCGGGTTTTAATGAGCAGTTCTTC	CAAGSGFNEQFF
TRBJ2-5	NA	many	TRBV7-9	TGTGCCAGCAGCATATGGACTCGTAGAGAGACCCAGTACTTC	CASSIWTRRETQYF
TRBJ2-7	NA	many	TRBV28	TGTGCCAGCAGCCAGCTACAGGGATCCTCCTACGAGCAGTACTTC	CASSQLQGSSYEQYF
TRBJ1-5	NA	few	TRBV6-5	TGTGCCAGCAGTTACGGTCAGGATAGCAATCAGCCCCAGCATTTT	CASSYGQDSNQPQHF
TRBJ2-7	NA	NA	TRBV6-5	TGTGCCAGCAGTCCGGACAGCGGCGAGCAGTACTTC	CASSPDSGEQYF
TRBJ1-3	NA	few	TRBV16	TGTGCCAGCAGCCAACAGATAAGCTCTGGAAACACCATATATTTT	CASSQQISSGNTIYF